This T cell receptor (beta chain) was identified in a study of T cell responses to AZD1222 COVID-19 vaccine. Per germline, CDR1 SGHTS and CDR2 YDEGEE. The CDR3 length is 15 residues. V was shortened by 6 bases and J by 4 bases, with 18 bases between the two germline ends. Findings of the study overall: Nearly half of spike-specific TCRs reportedly target variant regions that are unmutated in the B.1.351 and B.1.1.7 variants. The study sampled repertoires only after the peak T cell response. Donors in the cohort were predominantly white British and more often female, and clonal diversity was possibly underestimated. Vaccine-associated CD4 TCRs spanned spike, dominant at 160-218 and 743-854.

A word on this clone: The antigen remains undetermined.

Clones were read by immunoSEQ multiplex PCR, and TCRdb kept only the in-frame ones, dropping some. The record lists about 140,000 clones, of which the ten most abundant hold about 2.2%. This sequence was found in an adult in good health. The sequencing input was peripheral blood. This chain links TRBV5-8 with TRBJ2-3, with D possibly being TRBD1 (5 bases). The CDR3 loop is CASTREGARSDTQYF. DNA of the CDR3: TGTGCCAGCACCCGAGAAGGGGCCCGCTCAGATACGCAGTATTTT.